These 15 T cell receptor beta chains originate from one sample sequenced in a study of OX40 agonist ivuxolimab in advanced cancers. Method: immunoSEQ multiplex PCR; TCRdb's copy keeps in-frame clones and lacks some. Here the sample spans 75,000 to 95,000 clones, approximately 87% being singletons. This sample comprised CD4+ or CD8+ T cells sorted from blood, obtained in a trial of the OX40 agonist ivuxolimab. These receptor sequences come from an adult with an advanced solid tumor such as melanoma, head and neck, liver or kidney cancer.

The chain is built from TRBV27 and TRBJ2-7, with TRBD1 as a possible D gene (5 bases). CDR3 size: 14 residues. Germline lookup yields CDR1 MNHEY and CDR2 SMNVEV (reference sequence). Trimming pared 4 bases from V and 2 bases from J, leaving 12 bases between. The CDR3 reads CASSYLAGPYEQYF. The CDR3 region has the DNA TGTGCCAGCAGTTATCTGGCAGGGCCCTACGAGCAGTACTTC.

The V gene is TRBV10-1, the J gene TRBJ2-1; 11 nucleotides align to TRBD2. This CDR3 spans 15 amino acids. V was clipped by 4 bases and J by 4 bases; unmatched bases: 3. The germline CDR1 and CDR2 sequences are WNHNN and SYGVQD (reference sequence). The CDR3 spells CASSGTSGLYNEQFF. CDR3 in DNA: TGCGCCAGCAGTGGGACTAGCGGGCTTTACAATGAGCAGTTCTTC.

The CDR3 is CASSPTVNYGYTF. CDR3 sequence (DNA): TGTGCCAGCTCACCGACGGTTAACTATGGCTACACCTTC. The V gene is TRBV18, the J gene TRBJ1-2; D ambiguous. Germline V gene lookup returns CDR1 KGHSH and CDR2 LQKENI. The CDR3 runs to 13 residues. Trimming left V 3 bases short and J 1 base short, with 6 bases between.

The chain uses TRBV25-1 and TRBJ1-3; D might be TRBD1 (5 bases). V was trimmed by 2 bases and J by 4 bases, leaving 6 bases between them. This CDR3 contains 13 residues. CDR1 and CDR2 (germline): MGHDK, SYGVNS. CDR3 in DNA: TGTGCCAGCAGTGAAAGGGGCGGAAACACCATATATTTT. It is translated as CASSERGGNTIYF.

This sequence joins TRBV4-3 and TRBJ2-5; TRBD2 might be the D (5 bases). V lost 5 bases to trimming and J lost 2 bases, with 18 bases between them. CDR1 is LGHNA and CDR2 is YSLEER in the germline V gene. The CDR3 is 16 amino acids. CDR3 loop: CASSKGVAGWQETQYF. For the CDR3, the DNA is TGCGCCAGCAGCAAGGGTGTGGCGGGCTGGCAAGAGACCCAGTACTTC.

The chain uses TRBV19 and TRBJ1-1; 7 positions agree with TRBD1. J gave up 3 bases and V 4 bases, and 2 bases lay outside the gene matches. The CDR3 loop spans 13 amino acids. Germline V gene lookup returns CDR1 LNHDA and CDR2 SQIVND (reference sequence). The CDR3 spells CASSNTGDTEAFF. DNA of the CDR3: TGTGCCAGTAGTAACACAGGGGACACTGAAGCTTTCTTT.

This sequence joins TRBV5-1 and TRBJ1-1; possible D gene TRBD1, 5 bases. Trimming left V 0 bases short and J 6 bases short, with 9 bases between. Germline CDR1 and CDR2: SGHRS and YFSETQ. The length of the CDR3 is 13 residues. This chain's CDR3 is CASSLVGVPEAFF. The CDR3 DNA reads TGCGCCAGCAGCTTGGTGGGGGTTCCTGAAGCTTTCTTT.

The chain recombines TRBV11-2 with TRBJ1-4, with TRBD1 identical over 7 bases. In germline, CDR1 is SGHAT, CDR2 FQNNGV. Trimming took 5 bases from V and 5 from J; bases not matched to a gene: 8. This CDR3 comprises 15 residues. This CDR3 is CASSPGQVINEKLFF. CDR3 coding DNA: TGTGCCAGCAGCCCCGGACAGGTTATCAATGAAAAACTGTTTTTT.

This clone has just one count. The chain employs TRBV15 and TRBJ1-4; D gene uncertain. Trimming took off 3 bases at V and 4 bases at J, with 9 bases between the two ends. Per germline, CDR1 LNHNV and CDR2 YYDKDF (reference sequence). This CDR3 spans 14 amino acids. The CDR3 coding sequence is TGTGCCACCAGCAGGGAGGGAAATAATGAAAAACTGTTTTTT. This encodes CATSREGNNEKLFF.

The chain uses TRBV6-1 and TRBJ2-1, with D hard to call. CDR1 is MNHNS, CDR2 SASEGT, per germline. This CDR3 is 12 amino acids long. V lost 4 bases and J 5 bases, leaving 6 bases between the germline ends. The CDR3 protein is CASSASHNEQFF. CDR3 nucleotides: TGTGCCAGCAGTGCCAGCCACAATGAGCAGTTCTTC.

The rearrangement joins TRBV5-1 to TRBJ2-1; maybe TRBD2 (6 bases). V shed 2 bases and J shed 4 bases, with 13 bases lying between them. Germline V gene data show CDR1 as SGHRS and CDR2 as YFSETQ. The CDR3 runs to 15 residues. The CDR3 DNA follows: TGCGCCAGCAGCTTTAGCGGAGACGGGTACAATGAGCAGTTCTTC. The encoded protein is CASSFSGDGYNEQFF. The whole variable domain, remainder taken from reference TRBV5-1 and TRBJ2-1, is KAGVTQTPRYLIKTRGQQVTLSCSPISGHRSVSWYQQTPGQGLQFLFEYFSETQRNKGNFPGRFSGRQFSNSRSEMNVSTLELGDSALYLCASSFSGDGYNEQFFGPGTRLTVL.

This rearrangement joins TRBV5-5 to TRBJ2-3; D gene unclear. The germline CDR1 and CDR2 sequences are SGHKS and YYEKEE (reference sequence). Trimming shortened V by 3 bases and J by 2 bases, and 10 bases separated the two germline ends. This CDR3 has 14 residues. In nucleotides, the CDR3 is TGTGCCAGCAGCTCCTTAGCCTTCACAGATACGCAGTATTTT. Protein: CASSSLAFTDTQYF.

This chain uses TRBV13 with TRBJ2-7; D remains ambiguous. Germline V gene sequence: CDR1 PRHDT, CDR2 FYEKMQ (reference sequence). Between the trimmed V and J ends, which lost 3 bases and 2 bases, there was a span of 8 bases. CDR3 length: 13 residues. The CDR3 DNA sequence: TGTGCCAGCAGCTTTAGACCCACCTACGAGCAGTACTTC. It codes for CASSFRPTYEQYF.

The chain recombines TRBV5-6 with TRBJ2-1; no clear D gene. Germline V gene sequence: CDR1 SGHDT, CDR2 YYEEEE. The V end lost 0 bases, the J end lost 5 bases, and 9 bases lay between the germline ends. CDR3 length equals 14 residues. Here the CDR3 reads CASSLALLDNEQFF. CDR3 nucleotides: TGTGCCAGCAGCTTGGCACTCCTGGACAATGAGCAGTTCTTC.

The chain has TRBV5-1 and TRBJ1-4, with D perhaps TRBD1 (6 bases). Germline CDR1 reads SGHRS; CDR2 reads YFSETQ. The CDR3 sequence is 15 residues long. Trimming took off 4 bases at V and 5 bases at J, with 15 bases between the two ends. This chain's CDR3 is CASSPGGTPNEKLFF. CDR3 bases: TGCGCCAGCAGCCCGGGGGGGACACCGAATGAAAAACTGTTTTTT.